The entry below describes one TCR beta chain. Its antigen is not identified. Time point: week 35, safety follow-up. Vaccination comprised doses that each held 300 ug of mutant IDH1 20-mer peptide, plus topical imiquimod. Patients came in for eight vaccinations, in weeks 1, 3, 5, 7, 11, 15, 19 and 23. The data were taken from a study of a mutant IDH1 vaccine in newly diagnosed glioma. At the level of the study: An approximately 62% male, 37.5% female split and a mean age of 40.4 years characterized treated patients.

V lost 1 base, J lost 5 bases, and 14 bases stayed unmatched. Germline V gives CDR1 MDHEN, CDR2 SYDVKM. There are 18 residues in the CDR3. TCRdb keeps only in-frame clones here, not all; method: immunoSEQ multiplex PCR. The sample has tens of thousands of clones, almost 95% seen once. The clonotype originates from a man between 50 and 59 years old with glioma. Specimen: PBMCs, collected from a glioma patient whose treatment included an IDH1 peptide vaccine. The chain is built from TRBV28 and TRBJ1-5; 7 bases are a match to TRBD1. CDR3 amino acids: CASSLYLLPRGHDQPQHF. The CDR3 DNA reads TGTGCCAGCAGTTTATACTTGCTCCCAAGGGGGCACGATCAGCCCCAGCATTTT.